The T cell receptor (beta chain) under discussion was sequenced for a study of technical replicates of blood from a few donors. Measured with immunoSEQ multiplex PCR; TCRdb has only the in-frame clones, and not every one. The sample contains about 50,000 clones, about 95% of which appear only once. CDR1 is ENHRY and CDR2 is SYGVKD in the germline V gene. This CDR3 has 14 residues. J was trimmed by 5 bases and V by 9 bases; bases with no gene match: 10. This chain joins TRBV10-3 and TRBJ2-5; 9 bases are shared with TRBD2. The specimen sequenced was PBMCs. The TCR sequence derives from a human donor in good health. Some clones in this sample may be carry-over from other donors' samples. The CDR3, as DNA: TGTGCCATTCGCGGCGGGGGGGCGCTTGAGACCCAGTACTTC. Protein sequence: CAIRGGGALETQYF.